This TCR beta chain was retrieved from a study of monozygotic twins with inflammatory bowel disease. Study conclusions and caveats: Other individuals had fewer clonotypes in common with IBD patients than with healthy twins, especially with disease activity. For repertoire similarity, concordant twins did not differ from discordant twins, possibly because power was limited.

Looked up from germline, CDR1 is SGHRS and CDR2 is YFSETQ. CDR3 length: 15 residues. From the 5' RACE reads, TCRdb lists one entry per CDR3 protein and no DNA. Its listing shows roughly 150,000 distinct CDR3 sequences. In regard to this clonotype: Its antigen is unidentified.

This chain links TRBV5-1 with TRBJ2-7; TCRdb selects TRBD2, and the lack of DNA leaves this call unchecked. Sequenced sample: blood. This sequence was found in a human donor with ulcerative colitis or Crohn's disease, or a healthy co-twin of an affected twin (not recorded which). The CDR3 sequence is CASSSLTSGSDEQYF.